This T cell receptor (beta chain) comes out of a study of blood T cells in healthy people across ages. Per the germline V gene, CDR1 is MNHEY and CDR2 is SVGEGT. This CDR3 is 11 amino acids long. Trimming removed 10 bases at V and 6 bases at J, with 10 bases between. It was with a sample-barcoded 5' primer and a J-beta primer mix that a second PCR of about 6 to 12 cycles was run. In TCRdb, the 5' RACE reads were re-called with MiXCR into one record per CDR3 protein. The table shows roughly 1,500,000 distinct CDR3 sequences, with 42% occurring only once. Sample: blood. The source of this sequence is a woman aged 18-29 years in good health. The chain joins TRBV6-2 or TRBV6-3 to TRBJ2-1; D gene uncertain. DNA for the CDR3: TGTGCCACTTACCACGGCAATGAGCAGTTCTTC. Translated: CATYHGNEQFF.